The rows below give T cell receptor beta chains drawn from one sample of a study of cytomegalovirus exposure and HLA in healthy donors. The repertoire was sequenced with immunoSEQ multiplex PCR; TCRdb's copy has only in-frame clones and lacks some. The sample lists some 120,000 clones, 79% occurring once. Sequencing input: PBMCs. All receptors come from a young man in good health and CMV-seropositive. The CDR3 runs from the conserved cysteine through the conserved F or W. D genes are given only for firm matches. Size is omitted from some rows. Given values are once, few, many or a class for expanded clones.

d_call: .
clone_size: .
v_call: TRBV4-2
j_call: TRBJ2-7
cdr3_nt: TGTGCCAGCAGCCAGACCCGCGGGACAGACCCCTACGAGCAGTACTTC
cdr3_aa: CASSQTRGTDPYEQYF

d_call: TRBD2
clone_size: .
v_call: TRBV9
j_call: TRBJ2-2
cdr3_nt: TGTGCCAGCAGCGCCCAACCGGGACTAGCGTCCGGGGTGAACACCGGGGAGCTGTTTTTT
cdr3_aa: CASSAQPGLASGVNTGELFF

d_call: .
clone_size: .
v_call: TRBV13
j_call: TRBJ1-1
cdr3_nt: TGTGCTAGTCCCCGGACTAACACTGAAGCTTTCTTT
cdr3_aa: CASPRTNTEAFF

d_call: TRBD2
clone_size: .
v_call: TRBV5-1
j_call: TRBJ2-1
cdr3_nt: TGCGCCAGCAGCTTAAGACCTCTAGCGGGGGGTAGGGTAAATGAGCAGTTCTTC
cdr3_aa: CASSLRPLAGGRVNEQFF

d_call: .
clone_size: .
v_call: TRBV27
j_call: TRBJ1-5
cdr3_nt: TGTGCCAGCAGTTTATACGAAGGGGAGGGTCAGCCCCAGCATTTT
cdr3_aa: CASSLYEGEGQPQHF

d_call: TRBD1
clone_size: .
v_call: TRBV7-2
j_call: TRBJ2-2
cdr3_nt: TGTGCCAGCAAACAGGGGGCGCAAAACGGGGAGCTGTTTTTT
cdr3_aa: CASKQGAQNGELFF

d_call: TRBD2
clone_size: .
v_call: TRBV4-3
j_call: TRBJ2-5
cdr3_nt: TGCGCCAGCAGCCAACTATTTGATTCCCTAGCGGGGGTAGAAGAGACCCAGTACTTC
cdr3_aa: CASSQLFDSLAGVEETQYF

d_call: TRBD1
clone_size: .
v_call: TRBV7-9
j_call: TRBJ2-2
cdr3_nt: TGTGCCAGCAGCTTATCCATGAAAACGGGACAGGGAACCGGGGAGCTGTTTTTT
cdr3_aa: CASSLSMKTGQGTGELFF

d_call: TRBD1
clone_size: .
v_call: TRBV4-2
j_call: TRBJ1-2
cdr3_nt: TGTGCCAGCAGCCAGGACAGGGAGGGTGGCTACACCTTC
cdr3_aa: CASSQDREGGYTF

d_call: .
clone_size: .
v_call: TRBV19
j_call: TRBJ2-2
cdr3_nt: TGTGCCAGTAGTATCCCGCGGGGGCTGTTTTTT
cdr3_aa: CASSIPRGLFF

d_call: .
clone_size: .
v_call: TRBV21-1
j_call: TRBJ1-2
cdr3_nt: TGTGCCAGCGTCCCGGGACAGGGGAAAATAGTCTATGGCTACACCTTC
cdr3_aa: CASVPGQGKIVYGYTF

d_call: TRBD1
clone_size: once
v_call: TRBV5-6
j_call: TRBJ2-7
cdr3_nt: TGTGCCAGCAGCTGGGGGACAGTTAACGAGCAGTACTTC
cdr3_aa: CASSWGTVNEQYF

d_call: TRBD2
clone_size: .
v_call: TRBV4-3
j_call: TRBJ2-5
cdr3_nt: TGCGCCAGCAGCCAATGGACTAGCGGTAGGGGGGGAGAGACCCAGTACTTC
cdr3_aa: CASSQWTSGRGGETQYF

d_call: .
clone_size: .
v_call: TRBV4-2
j_call: TRBJ2-4
cdr3_nt: TGTGCCAGCAGCCAAGTACCCCGGGGAGCCAAAAACAGTCAGTACTTC
cdr3_aa: CASSQVPRGAKNSQYF

d_call: TRBD1
clone_size: .
v_call: TRBV7-2
j_call: TRBJ1-1
cdr3_nt: TGTGCCAGCAGCCTAAGGGGGCAAGGCACTGAAGCTTTCTTT
cdr3_aa: CASSLRGQGTEAFF

d_call: TRBD2
clone_size: .
v_call: TRBV9
j_call: TRBJ2-1
cdr3_nt: TGTGCCAGCAGCTGGTCTAGCGGGAGGGTTAATGAGCAGTTCTTC
cdr3_aa: CASSWSSGRVNEQFF

d_call: .
clone_size: .
v_call: TRBV5-5
j_call: TRBJ1-2
cdr3_nt: TGTGCCAGCAGCGTGTCACAATACCGCTACACCTTC
cdr3_aa: CASSVSQYRYTF

d_call: TRBD2
clone_size: .
v_call: TRBV12-5
j_call: TRBJ2-3
cdr3_nt: TGTGCTAGTGGTACGGGACTAGCGGGAGATGCAGATACGCAGTATTTT
cdr3_aa: CASGTGLAGDADTQYF

d_call: .
clone_size: .
v_call: TRBV5-4
j_call: TRBJ2-7
cdr3_nt: TGTGCCAGCAGTCTCAAGTCGAAGCGATACTACGAGCAGTACTTC
cdr3_aa: CASSLKSKRYYEQYF

d_call: TRBD2
clone_size: .
v_call: TRBV7-9
j_call: TRBJ2-5
cdr3_nt: TGTGCCAGCAGCTTAGGATCATTTGGGACTAGCGATATCGGGACCCAGTACTTC
cdr3_aa: CASSLGSFGTSDIGTQYF

d_call: .
clone_size: .
v_call: TRBV19
j_call: TRBJ1-1
cdr3_nt: TGTGCCAGTATCTCTCTGAGAGGGCTGTCTGAAGCTTTCTTT
cdr3_aa: CASISLRGLSEAFF

d_call: TRBD2
clone_size: once
v_call: TRBV7-9
j_call: TRBJ2-1
cdr3_nt: TGTGCCAGCAGCTCTACCTACCGACTAGCGGGACGTCTCTACAATGAGCAGTTCTTC
cdr3_aa: CASSSTYRLAGRLYNEQFF